Shown below are 20 T cell receptor beta chains from a single sample sequenced in a study of shared clonotypes between healthy human individuals. Profiling relied on immunoSEQ multiplex PCR, and the TCRdb table lists in-frame clones only, not all of them. Here the sample spans 1.6 million or so clones, 98% to 99% being singletons. Sample: naive CD4+ T cells sorted from blood. Stated subset: CD45RA+ positively selected. The source is a man under 40 in good health.

The chain combines TRBV27 with TRBJ2-7, with a weak D call TRBD2 (6 bases). The V and J ends lost 3 bases and 0 bases respectively, with 9 bases between them. Germline V gene lookup returns CDR1 MNHEY and CDR2 SMNVEV (reference sequence). The CDR3 runs 14 residues. The DNA for the CDR3 is TGTGCCAGCAGTTTGTGGCGGGACTCCTACGAGCAGTACTTC. Protein sequence: CASSLWRDSYEQYF.

The chain combines TRBV14 with TRBJ2-1; 7 nucleotides agree with TRBD2. The J segment lost 6 bases and the V segment lost 5 bases, leaving 13 bases of the junction unmatched. The CDR3 contains 16 residues. Germline V gene lookup returns CDR1 SGHDN and CDR2 FVKESK. CDR3 region: CASSSTLAGRTNEQFF. CDR3 bases: TGTGCCAGCAGCTCGACGTTAGCGGGTCGAACCAATGAGCAGTTCTTC.

The rearrangement joins TRBV28 to TRBJ1-1; D unclear. V shed 6 bases and J shed 8 bases, with 10 bases lying between them. Germline lookup yields CDR1 MDHEN and CDR2 SYDVKM. The CDR3 has 11 amino acids. The CDR3 loop is CASRSSLEAFF. In DNA, the CDR3 is TGTGCCAGCAGATCAAGTCTAGAAGCTTTCTTT.

To note about this clone: This sample also contains other DNA sequences that code for the same CDR3. J is TRBJ2-3 and V is TRBV30; D is unclear. V lost 0 bases to trimming and J lost 6 bases, with 4 bases between them. The CDR3 totals 11 residues. Germline CDR1 is GTSNPN and CDR2 is SVGIG (reference sequence). CDR3 DNA sequence: TGTGCCTGGAGTGTACCTGATACGCAGTATTTT. Amino acids: CAWSVPDTQYF. Full variable domain (missing parts from reference TRBV30 and TRBJ2-3): SQTIHQWPATLVQPVGSPLSLECTVEGTSNPNLYWYRQAAGRGLQLLFYSVGIGQISSEVPQNLSASRPQDRQFILSSKKLLLSDSGFYLCAWSVPDTQYFGPGTRLTVL.

V is TRBV4-3 and J is TRBJ2-1; the D call may be TRBD1 or TRBD2 (5 bases each). The CDR3 totals 15 residues. The germline gives CDR1 LGHNA, CDR2 YSLEER. With 0 bases removed from V and 5 bases from J, the gap between germline ends came to 11 bases. CDR3 amino acids: CASSQDLVGDNEQFF. CDR3 nucleotide sequence: TGCGCCAGCAGCCAAGATCTTGTGGGGGACAATGAGCAGTTCTTC.

CDR3 amino acids: CASKPTPGLENTGELFF. CDR3 in DNA: TGTGCCAGTAAACCAACCCCGGGGCTAGAGAACACCGGGGAGCTGTTTTTT. The rearrangement links TRBV19 to TRBJ2-2; D may correspond to TRBD1 or TRBD2 (5 bases each). Germline loops: CDR1 LNHDA, CDR2 SQIVND (reference sequence). The CDR3 length is 17 residues. V dropped 7 bases and J dropped 1 base, with 19 bases sitting between them. Drawing the rest from reference TRBV19 and TRBJ2-2, the complete variable domain is DGGITQSPKYLFRKEGQNVTLSCEQNLNHDAMYWYRQDPGQGLRLIYYSQIVNDFQKGDIAEGYSVSREKKESFPLTVTSAQKNPTAFYLCASKPTPGLENTGELFFGEGSRLTVL.

The genes are TRBV5-5 and TRBJ2-3; D unclear. The length of the CDR3 is 16 residues. CDR1 and CDR2 (germline): SGHKS, YYEKEE (reference sequence). Deletions cut 0 bases from V and 1 base from J, with 12 bases between. CDR3 DNA: TGTGCCAGCAGCTTGGCCGGCGGTCCTCGCACAGATACGCAGTATTTT. Translating it yields CASSLAGGPRTDTQYF.

The chain has TRBV2 and TRBJ1-5; TRBD1 matches 8 bases. The germline V gene has CDR1 SNHLY and CDR2 FYNNEI. This CDR3 is built from 15 residues. The V segment lost 6 bases and the J segment 6 bases; nucleotides outside the gene matches: 10. As DNA, the CDR3 is TGTGCCAGCAGGGAGACAGGGGCGATTGCTCAGCCCCAGCATTTT. This translates into CASRETGAIAQPQHF.

The rearrangement links TRBV18 to TRBJ1-3; no clear D. Per the germline V gene, CDR1 is KGHSH and CDR2 is LQKENI. With 3 bases removed from V and 0 bases from J, the gap between germline ends came to 9 bases. The CDR3 is 15 residues long. DNA for the CDR3: TGTGCCAGCTCACCGCCACTGGTCTCTGGAAACACCATATATTTT. Translating gives CASSPPLVSGNTIYF.

V is TRBV9 and J is TRBJ1-3; 7 positions match TRBD1. CDR3 length: 15 amino acids. CDR1 is SGDLS, CDR2 YYNGEE, per germline. V was pared by 3 bases and J by 4 bases, with 7 bases of the junction left unmatched. This chain's CDR3 is CASSAPTGLGNTIYF. The CDR3 nucleotides read TGTGCCAGCAGCGCCCCGACAGGGTTAGGAAACACCATATATTTT. Full variable domain (outside the CDR3, taken from reference TRBV9 and TRBJ1-3): DSGVTQTPKHLITATGQRVTLRCSPRSGDLSVYWYQQSLDQGLQFLIQYYNGEERAKGNILERFSAQQFPDLHSELNLSSLELGDSALYFCASSAPTGLGNTIYFGEGSWLTVV.

This clone was seen just once. The chain carries TRBV29-1 and TRBJ1-1; D not certain. The CDR3 runs 14 residues. Germline CDR1 is SQVTM and CDR2 is ANQGSEA. The V and J ends lost 7 bases and 1 base respectively, with 16 bases between them. CDR3 residues: CSGCREPGNTEAFF. The CDR3 bases are TGCAGCGGTTGCCGGGAACCTGGGAACACTGAAGCTTTCTTT.

This sequence joins TRBV5-1 and TRBJ2-1; possible D gene TRBD2, 6 bases. This CDR3 region has 16 residues. Germline CDR1 reads SGHRS; CDR2 reads YFSETQ. The V end lost 4 bases, the J end lost 4 bases, and 18 bases lay between the germline ends. Written as DNA, the CDR3 is TGCGCCAGCAGCAAACCTCTAGCGCGGGGTTACAATGAGCAGTTCTTC. Its protein product is CASSKPLARGYNEQFF.

V and J are TRBV6-6 and TRBJ1-1, with D uncertain. CDR3 size: 13 residues. V lost 6 bases and J 6 bases, leaving 14 bases between the germline ends. Germline CDR1 reads MNHNY; CDR2 reads SVGAGI (reference sequence). CDR3 sequence reads: CASSFSRAAEAFF. The CDR3 DNA sequence: TGTGCCAGCAGCTTCTCGCGGGCGGCTGAAGCTTTCTTT.

With respect to this clone: Different DNA sequences within this sample yield the same CDR3. The chain has TRBV28 and TRBJ2-7; D is perhaps TRBD1 (6 bases). V gave up 2 bases and J gave up 1 base, with 9 bases separating them. This CDR3 contains 14 residues. Germline V CDR1 and CDR2: MDHEN, SYDVKM. CDR3 nucleotide sequence: TGTGCCAGCAGTTTAGGTCAGGGGTCCTACGAGCAGTACTTC. Translation: CASSLGQGSYEQYF.

The chain couples TRBV2 to TRBJ2-4; D gene ambiguous. Germline V gives CDR1 SNHLY, CDR2 FYNNEI. With 3 bases removed from V and 0 bases from J, the gap between germline ends came to 6 bases. The CDR3 is made up of 14 amino acids. In nucleotides, the CDR3 is TGTGCCAGCAGTGACGGTCTAGCCAAAAACATTCAGTACTTC. Translation: CASSDGLAKNIQYF.

This rearrangement joins TRBV7-2 to TRBJ2-7; D may be TRBD1 (5 bases). The germline CDR1 and CDR2 sequences are SGHTA and FQGNSA. There are 13 residues in the CDR3. V was cut by 5 bases and J by 5 bases, with 13 bases left in between. As DNA, the CDR3 is TGTGCCAGCAGCGGCAGGGTGGACCACGAGCAGTACTTC. Protein: CASSGRVDHEQYF.

The chain has TRBV7-8 and TRBJ2-2; TRBD1 is a possible D gene (6 bases). The CDR3 is 16 amino acids. V lost 6 bases to trimming and J lost 7 bases, with 21 bases between them. Germline CDR1 reads SGHVS; CDR2 reads FQNEAQ. The CDR3 region is CASSHRFSGVVGELFF. The CDR3 DNA reads as TGTGCCAGCAGTCACCGTTTTTCAGGGGTGGTCGGGGAGCTGTTTTTT.

The chain joins TRBV18 to TRBJ1-2; no firm D call. Germline values: CDR1 KGHSH, CDR2 LQKENI. The CDR3 is made up of 14 amino acids. Trimming took 8 bases from V and 4 from J, leaving 17 bases between them. The CDR3 nucleotides are TGTGCCAGCCGAACTCTATTGGCAGGCTATGGCTACACCTTC. It yields the protein CASRTLLAGYGYTF.

The rearrangement uses TRBV6-1 and TRBJ1-2; D might be TRBD1 (5 bases). Trimming removed 4 bases from V and 4 bases from J, with 7 bases in between. Germline CDR1 reads MNHNS; CDR2 reads SASEGT. The CDR3 runs to 12 residues. CDR3 residues: CASSAGLYGYTF. CDR3 bases: TGTGCCAGCAGTGCGGGACTCTATGGCTACACCTTC.

Of note for this clone: Other nucleotide sequences from this sample produce the same CDR3. The V and J genes are TRBV5-1 and TRBJ1-5, with 9 bases matching TRBD1. This CDR3 contains 14 residues. With 3 bases clipped from V and 4 bases from J, the junction kept 2 bases outside the gene matches. Germline loops: CDR1 SGHRS, CDR2 YFSETQ. The CDR3: CASSSGTGNQPQHF. The DNA of the CDR3 is TGCGCCAGCAGCTCCGGGACAGGGAATCAGCCCCAGCATTTT. Combining the CDR3 with reference TRBV5-1 and TRBJ1-5 gives the whole variable domain KAGVTQTPRYLIKTRGQQVTLSCSPISGHRSVSWYQQTPGQGLQFLFEYFSETQRNKGNFPGRFSGRQFSNSRSEMNVSTLELGDSALYLCASSSGTGNQPQHFGDGTRLSIL.